This T cell receptor (beta chain) was captured by sequencing in a study of shared clonotypes between healthy human individuals. This clone has a single count. TCRdb's copy holds only in-frame clones and misses some; the assay was immunoSEQ multiplex PCR. The table records fewer than 650,000 clones, over 60% of them present only once. The ends lost 5 bases at V and 5 bases at J; junction bases unmatched: 11. The length of the CDR3 is 15 residues. Germline V gene lookup returns CDR1 MNHEY and CDR2 SMNVEV (reference sequence). V usage is TRBV27 and J usage is TRBJ2-5, with 7 bases lining up with TRBD2. Material for sequencing was PBMCs. The clonotype was recovered from a middle-aged woman in good health. Some clones in this sample may be carry-over from other donors' samples. The CDR3 reads CASSITSGLGETQYF. The CDR3 DNA sequence: TGTGCCAGCAGTATCACATCCGGACTAGGGGAGACCCAGTACTTC.